The 8 T cell receptor beta chains below were found in one sample sequenced in a study of CD4 T cells in relation to SARS-CoV-2 and coronaviruses. Which antigens these TCRs recognize remains unknown. CD4+ T cells from unexposed donors were obtained before the COVID-19 pandemic (2011-2018). The cells were cultured for about ten days before CD4+ T cells were isolated. The protocol was immunoSEQ multiplex PCR, while the TCRdb copy is restricted to in-frame clones and leaves out a portion. The sample shows more than 25,000 clones, just under 75% of them seen only once. Sequences were obtained from CD4+ T cells from PBMCs, cultured in vitro. These receptors came from a human donor in good health.

This clone has just a few counts. The CDR3 DNA follows: TGTGCCAGCTCACCACCGCAGGGGTACGGAAACACCATATATTTT. Encoded protein: CASSPPQGYGNTIYF. The rearrangement links TRBV18 to TRBJ1-3, with D tentatively TRBD1 (6 bases). The CDR3 extends over 15 amino acids. V lost 0 bases and J lost 4, with 10 bases in between. Germline V gene sequence: CDR1 KGHSH, CDR2 LQKENI.

V usage is TRBV5-5 and J usage is TRBJ2-7; 7 bases line up with TRBD1. This CDR3 has 15 residues. The trim removed 1 base at V and 6 bases at J, leaving 10 bases unmatched. The germline V gene has CDR1 SGHKS and CDR2 YYEKEE (reference sequence). CDR3: CASSLYQGVSAEQYF. The CDR3 DNA reads as TGTGCCAGCAGCTTGTACCAGGGGGTGAGTGCCGAGCAGTACTTC.

Only a few counts were recorded for this clone. This chain's CDR3 is CASSFKGLVHEQFF. The DNA of the CDR3 is TGCGCCAGCAGCTTCAAGGGACTAGTCCATGAGCAGTTCTTC. This chain links TRBV5-1 with TRBJ2-1; TRBD2 matches 8 bases. Losses at the gene ends were 2 bases for V and 8 bases for J; bases not matched to a gene: 6. The germline V gene has CDR1 SGHRS and CDR2 YFSETQ. The CDR3 extends over 14 amino acids.

CDR3 in DNA: TGCAGCGTTGAGGAAGGGGGATCGGACACTGAAGCTTTCTTT. Residues: CSVEEGGSDTEAFF. The J gene is TRBJ1-1, the V gene TRBV29-1, with D possibly TRBD1 on 6 matching bases. Germline CDR1 reads SQVTM; CDR2 reads ANQGSEA. CDR3 length: 14 residues. Trimming took 3 bases from V and 3 from J, leaving 14 bases between them.

The chain uses TRBV5-4 and TRBJ2-1, with 8 positions matching TRBD2. V trimming: 2 bases; J trimming: 5 bases; junction bases outside the gene matches: 12. The germline V gene encodes CDR1 SGHNT and CDR2 YYREEE (reference sequence). The CDR3 contains 17 residues. The CDR3 bases are TGTGCCAGCAGCTTAGGTGGCGCTCGCGGGAGGAACAATGAGCAGTTCTTC. Its protein product is CASSLGGARGRNNEQFF.

CDR3: CASSEQGRQPQHF. CDR3 coding DNA: TGTGCCAGCAGTGAACAGGGAAGGCAGCCCCAGCATTTT. V usage is TRBV27 and J usage is TRBJ1-5, with D perhaps matching TRBD1 (6 bases). Germline values: CDR1 MNHEY, CDR2 SMNVEV (reference sequence). The germline V and J ends were trimmed by 5 bases and 7 bases, with 12 bases remaining between them. The CDR3 has 13 residues.

This clone was picked up a small number of times. The rearrangement uses TRBV6-5 and TRBJ2-2; a weak D match, TRBD1 (8 bases). The germline CDR1 and CDR2 sequences are MNHEY and SVGAGI. The CDR3 contains 15 residues. The ends were cut back, 5 bases at V and 6 bases at J, with 16 bases in the middle. CDR3 sequence (DNA): TGTGCCAGCAGTCGACAGGGGAGGGGCTCCGGGGAGCTGTTTTTT. Translation: CASSRQGRGSGELFF.

In this sample, this clone turned up once. V usage is TRBV2 and J usage is TRBJ2-3; 9 nucleotides agree with TRBD1. CDR1 SNHLY and CDR2 FYNNEI come from the germline V gene. V was clipped by 8 bases and J by 1 base; unmatched bases: 4. This CDR3 contains 14 residues. The CDR3 DNA reads TGTGCCAGCCGGGACAGGGTCGGCACAGATACGCAGTATTTT. Its translation is CASRDRVGTDTQYF.